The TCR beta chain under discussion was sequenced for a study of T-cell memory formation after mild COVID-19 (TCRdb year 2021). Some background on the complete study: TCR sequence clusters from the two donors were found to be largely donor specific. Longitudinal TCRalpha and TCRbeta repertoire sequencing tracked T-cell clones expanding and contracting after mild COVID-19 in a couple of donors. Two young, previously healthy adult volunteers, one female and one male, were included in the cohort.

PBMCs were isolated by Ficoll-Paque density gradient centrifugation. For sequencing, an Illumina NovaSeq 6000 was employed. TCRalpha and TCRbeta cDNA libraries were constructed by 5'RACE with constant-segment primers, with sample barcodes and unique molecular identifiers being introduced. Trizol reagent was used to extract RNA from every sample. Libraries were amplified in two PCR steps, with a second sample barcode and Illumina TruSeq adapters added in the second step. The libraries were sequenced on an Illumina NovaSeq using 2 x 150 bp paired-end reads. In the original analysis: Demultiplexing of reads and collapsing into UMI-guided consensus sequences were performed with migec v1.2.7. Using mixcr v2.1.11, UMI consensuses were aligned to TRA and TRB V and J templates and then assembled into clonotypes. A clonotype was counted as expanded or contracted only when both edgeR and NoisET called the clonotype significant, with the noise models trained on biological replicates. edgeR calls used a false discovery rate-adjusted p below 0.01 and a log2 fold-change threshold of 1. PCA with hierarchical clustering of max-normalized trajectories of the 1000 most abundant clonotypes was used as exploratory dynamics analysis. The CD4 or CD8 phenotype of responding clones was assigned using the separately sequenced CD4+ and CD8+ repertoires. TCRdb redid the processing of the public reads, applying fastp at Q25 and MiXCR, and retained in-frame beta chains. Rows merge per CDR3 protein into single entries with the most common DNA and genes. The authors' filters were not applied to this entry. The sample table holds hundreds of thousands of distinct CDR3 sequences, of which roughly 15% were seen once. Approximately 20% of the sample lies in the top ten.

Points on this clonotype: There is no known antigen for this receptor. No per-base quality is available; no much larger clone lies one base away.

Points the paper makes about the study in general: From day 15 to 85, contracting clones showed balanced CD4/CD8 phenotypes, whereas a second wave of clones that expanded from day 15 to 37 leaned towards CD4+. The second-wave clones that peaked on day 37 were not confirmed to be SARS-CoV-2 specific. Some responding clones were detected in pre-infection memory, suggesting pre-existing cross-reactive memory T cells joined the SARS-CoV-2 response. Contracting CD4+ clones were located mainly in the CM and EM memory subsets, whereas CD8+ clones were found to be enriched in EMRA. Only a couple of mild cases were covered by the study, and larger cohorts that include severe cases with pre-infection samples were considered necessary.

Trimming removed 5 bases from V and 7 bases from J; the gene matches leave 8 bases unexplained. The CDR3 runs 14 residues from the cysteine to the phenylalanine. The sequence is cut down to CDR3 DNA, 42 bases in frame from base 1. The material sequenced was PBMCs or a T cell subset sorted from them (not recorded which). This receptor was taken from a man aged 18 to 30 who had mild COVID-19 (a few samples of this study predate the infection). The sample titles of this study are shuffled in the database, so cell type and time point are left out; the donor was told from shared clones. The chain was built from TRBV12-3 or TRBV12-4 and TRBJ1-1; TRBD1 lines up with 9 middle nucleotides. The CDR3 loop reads CASSRDRVILEAFF. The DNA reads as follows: TGTGCCAGCAGTCGGGACAGGGTCATCCTTGAAGCTTTCTTT.